This TCR beta chain was profiled in a study of blood T cell repertoires in COVID-19. As for the study in general: COVID-19 samples collected from the United States, Italy and Spain covered acute and convalescent phases. From T cells, B-cell-depleted T cells, or PBMCs came the material, which was cDNA or gDNA.

The germline CDR1 and CDR2 sequences are SGHAT and FQNNGV. Trimming took off 2 bases at V and 2 bases at J, with 13 bases between the two ends. CDR3 length: 15 residues. Original data processing: Counts of nucleated cells, estimated from reference gene primer amplification, were obtained. Clones were sequenced by immunoSEQ multiplex PCR, and TCRdb holds only the in-frame ones, with some missing. The D gene and trimming were derived from the DNA, and the V and J assignments and clone size from that table. The data contain about 230,000 clones, around 83% of them singletons. The sequenced sample consisted of peripheral blood. The rearrangement uses TRBV11-2 and TRBJ2-7; TRBD1 is a possible D gene (6 bases). The source of this sequence is a man aged 35 to 55 with acute or convalescent COVID-19. In DNA form, the CDR3 reads TGTGCCAGCAGCTTAAACAGGGAAAGGACCTACGAGCAGTACTTC. It is translated as CASSLNRERTYEQYF.